Listed here are 14 T cell receptor beta chains from one sample, sequenced in a study of CXCR3-negative and CXCR3-positive naive CD8 T cells. Carrying UMI labels, the TRB cDNA libraries were prepared through 5' RACE. Each CDR3 protein gets one entry in TCRdb, which reprocessed the 5' RACE reads and gives no DNA. The sample holds 90,000 to 100,000 distinct CDR3 sequences. The sample comprised naive CXCR3- CD8+ T cells from blood. The subset is: CD45RO-CCR7+CD27+CD95- naive CD8+ T cells lacking CXCR3 (TNR3-). These receptors were taken from a human donor in good health. Some clones in this sample may be carry-over from other donors' samples.

This chain joins TRBV6-4 and TRBJ2-2; TCRdb selects TRBD1, and the lack of DNA leaves this call unchecked. The germline gives CDR1 MRHNA, CDR2 SNTAGT. The CDR3 is made up of 14 amino acids. The CDR3 spells CASSDGAHTGELFF.

The chain employs TRBV27 and TRBJ2-5; TCRdb's D call, TRBD2, is unchecked because there is no DNA. Germline V gene lookup returns CDR1 MNHEY and CDR2 SMNVEV (reference sequence). The CDR3 sequence is 15 residues long. This CDR3 reads CASSFSLALAETQYF.

The gene calls are TRBV20-1 and TRBJ2-1; absent DNA, TCRdb's TRBD1 call cannot be checked. Looked up from germline, CDR1 is DFQATT and CDR2 is SNEGSKA (reference sequence). The CDR3 runs to 14 residues. CDR3 residues: CSASSGLPYNEQFF.

This chain's CDR3 is CSVEDRLRTGQGCRGNQPQHF. The V and J genes are TRBV29-1 and TRBJ1-5; TCRdb picks TRBD1, but there is no DNA to check that call. The CDR3 length is 21 residues. CDR1 is SQVTM and CDR2 is ANQGSEA in the germline V gene.

The chain is built from TRBV4-2 and TRBJ2-3; TCRdb reports TRBD1, a call that lacks DNA to check it against. This CDR3 spans 15 amino acids. Germline V gene lookup returns CDR1 LGHNA and CDR2 YNFKEQ. CDR3 sequence reads: CASKTGGGDADTQYF.

The chain recombines TRBV20-1 with TRBJ2-7; TCRdb reports TRBD1, a call that lacks DNA to check it against. CDR1 and CDR2 from the germline V gene are DFQATT and SNEGSKA (reference sequence). The CDR3 is 13 amino acids. The CDR3: CSVRNRGVDEQYF.

The V call is TRBV7-9, the J call TRBJ2-7; TCRdb picks TRBD1, but there is no DNA to check that call. Looked up from germline, CDR1 is SEHNR and CDR2 is FQNEAQ (reference sequence). This CDR3 is 14 amino acids long. CDR3 sequence: CASSHSGTGYEQYF.

V gene TRBV24-1 combines with J gene TRBJ1-1; TCRdb reports TRBD1, a call that lacks DNA to check it against. CDR1 is KGHDR and CDR2 is SFDVKD in the germline V gene. The CDR3 length is 11 residues. The CDR3 is CATRYGGEAFF.

This sequence joins TRBV20-1 and TRBJ1-6. The CDR3 runs 11 residues. The germline V gene has CDR1 DFQATT and CDR2 SNEGSKA (reference sequence). CDR3 loop: CSARGVLPLHF.

This chain uses TRBV28 with TRBJ1-1. There are 15 residues in the CDR3. Germline assignment: CDR1 MDHEN and CDR2 SYDVKM. CDR3 in amino acids: CATTMKPYMNTEAFF.

V usage is TRBV6-2 or TRBV6-3 and J usage is TRBJ2-7; TCRdb gives TRBD1 as the D gene, but with no DNA this cannot be confirmed. Germline values: CDR1 MNHEY, CDR2 SVGEGT. The CDR3 consists of 16 residues. CDR3 protein: CASSPAGRGSVYEQYF.

The CDR3 spells CASSFGRDTYEQYF. The V and J genes are TRBV27 and TRBJ2-7; TCRdb lists TRBD1, though no DNA is available to test this call. Germline CDR1 reads MNHEY; CDR2 reads SMNVEV (reference sequence). The CDR3 sequence is 14 residues long.

This sequence joins TRBV29-1 and TRBJ2-7. CDR3 size: 13 residues. Germline-derived CDR1 and CDR2 are SQVTM and ANQGSEA. The CDR3 spells CSVEDISTYEQYF.

The chain recombines TRBV19 with TRBJ2-7. The length of the CDR3 is 11 residues. The germline CDR1 and CDR2 sequences are LNHDA and SQIVND (reference sequence). This CDR3 is CASSGSHEQYF.